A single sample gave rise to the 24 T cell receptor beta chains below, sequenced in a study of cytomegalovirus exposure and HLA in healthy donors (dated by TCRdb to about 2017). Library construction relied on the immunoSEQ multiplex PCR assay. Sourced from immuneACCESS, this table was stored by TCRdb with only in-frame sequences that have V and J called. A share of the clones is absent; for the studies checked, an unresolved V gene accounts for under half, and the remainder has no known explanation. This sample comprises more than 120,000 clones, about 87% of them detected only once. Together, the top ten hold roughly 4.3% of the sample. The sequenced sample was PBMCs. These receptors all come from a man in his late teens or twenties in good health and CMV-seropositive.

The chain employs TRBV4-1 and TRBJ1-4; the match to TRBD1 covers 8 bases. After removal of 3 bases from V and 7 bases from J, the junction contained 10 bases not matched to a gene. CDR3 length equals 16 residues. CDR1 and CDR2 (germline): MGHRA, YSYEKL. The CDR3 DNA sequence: TGCGCCAGCAGCCACTCCGGGACAGGTTTAACTGAAAAACTGTTTTTT. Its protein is CASSHSGTGLTEKLFF.

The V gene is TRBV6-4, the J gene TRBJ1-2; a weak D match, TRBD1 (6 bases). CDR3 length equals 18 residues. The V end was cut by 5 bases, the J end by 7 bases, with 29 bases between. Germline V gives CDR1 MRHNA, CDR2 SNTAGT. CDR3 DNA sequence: TGTGCCAGCAGTCCCTTTGGGGGGGGGCGAGAATCGAGAGCTGGCTACACCTTC. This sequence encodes CASSPFGGGRESRAGYTF.

The CDR3, as DNA: TGTGCCAGCTCACCACGGAGGGCCCAGAACACTGAAGCTTTCTTT. It specifies CASSPRRAQNTEAFF. The V call is TRBV18, the J call TRBJ1-1; D gene uncertain. Germline CDR1 and CDR2: KGHSH and LQKENI. With 1 base removed from V and 1 base from J, the gap between germline ends came to 10 bases. The CDR3 contains 15 residues.

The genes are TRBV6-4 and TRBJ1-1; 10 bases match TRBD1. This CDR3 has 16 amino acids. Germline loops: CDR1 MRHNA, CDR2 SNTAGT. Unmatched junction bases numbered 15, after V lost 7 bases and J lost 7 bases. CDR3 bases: TGTGCCAGCACTAAAAACCCCGGGACAGGGGTAGGTGAAGCTTTCTTT. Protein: CASTKNPGTGVGEAFF.

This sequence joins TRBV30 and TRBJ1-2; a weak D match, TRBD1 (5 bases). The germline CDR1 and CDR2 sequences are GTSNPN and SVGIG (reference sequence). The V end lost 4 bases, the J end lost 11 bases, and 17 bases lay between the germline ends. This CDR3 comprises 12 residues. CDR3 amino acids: CAWTSGGTVYTF. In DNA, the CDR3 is TGTGCCTGGACCTCTGGGGGGACTGTTTACACCTTC.

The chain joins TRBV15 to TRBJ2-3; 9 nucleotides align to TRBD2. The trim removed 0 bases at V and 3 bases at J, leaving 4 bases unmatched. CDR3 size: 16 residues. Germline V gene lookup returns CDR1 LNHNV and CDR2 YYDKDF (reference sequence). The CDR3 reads CATSRDLAGVTDTQYF. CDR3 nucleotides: TGTGCCACCAGCAGAGATTTAGCGGGAGTAACAGATACGCAGTATTTT.

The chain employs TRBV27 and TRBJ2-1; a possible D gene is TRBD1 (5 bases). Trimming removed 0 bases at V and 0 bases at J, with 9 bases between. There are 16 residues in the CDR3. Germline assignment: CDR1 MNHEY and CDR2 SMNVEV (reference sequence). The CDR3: CASSLSGRSSYNEQFF. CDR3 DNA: TGTGCCAGCAGTTTATCGGGGCGGAGCTCCTACAATGAGCAGTTCTTC.

CDR3 loop: CASSLGRNTEAFF. The CDR3 DNA reads as TGTGCCAGCAGTTTGGGGAGGAACACTGAAGCTTTCTTT. The J gene is TRBJ1-1, the V gene TRBV27, with D unresolved. The ends were cut back, 3 bases at V and 1 base at J, with 6 bases in the middle. This CDR3 is 13 amino acids long. Germline V CDR1 and CDR2: MNHEY, SMNVEV (reference sequence).

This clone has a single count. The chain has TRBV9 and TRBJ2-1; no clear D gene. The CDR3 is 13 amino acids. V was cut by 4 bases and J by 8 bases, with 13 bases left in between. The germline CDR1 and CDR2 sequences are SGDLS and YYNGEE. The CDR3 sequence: CASSPARFDEQFF. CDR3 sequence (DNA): TGTGCCAGCAGCCCCGCGAGGTTCGATGAGCAGTTCTTC.

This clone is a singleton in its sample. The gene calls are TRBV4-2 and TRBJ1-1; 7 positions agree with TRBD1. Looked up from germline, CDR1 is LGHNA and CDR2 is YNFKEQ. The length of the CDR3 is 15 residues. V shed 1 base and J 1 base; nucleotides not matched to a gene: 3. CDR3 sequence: CASSQGAGGNTEAFF. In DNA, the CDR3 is TGTGCCAGCAGCCAAGGAGCAGGGGGGAACACTGAAGCTTTCTTT.

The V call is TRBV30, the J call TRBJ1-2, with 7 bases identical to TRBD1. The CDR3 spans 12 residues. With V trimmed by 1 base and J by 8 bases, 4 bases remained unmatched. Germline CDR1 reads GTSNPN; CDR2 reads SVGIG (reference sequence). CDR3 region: CAWSGGGRGYTF. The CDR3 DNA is TGTGCCTGGAGTGGAGGGGGCAGGGGCTACACCTTC.

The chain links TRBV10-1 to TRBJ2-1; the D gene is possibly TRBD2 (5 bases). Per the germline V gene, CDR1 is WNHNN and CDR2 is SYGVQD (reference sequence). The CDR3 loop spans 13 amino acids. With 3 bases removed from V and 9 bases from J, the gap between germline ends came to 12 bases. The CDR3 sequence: CASSDPGSAEQFF. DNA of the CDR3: TGCGCCAGCAGTGACCCGGGGAGTGCTGAGCAGTTCTTC.

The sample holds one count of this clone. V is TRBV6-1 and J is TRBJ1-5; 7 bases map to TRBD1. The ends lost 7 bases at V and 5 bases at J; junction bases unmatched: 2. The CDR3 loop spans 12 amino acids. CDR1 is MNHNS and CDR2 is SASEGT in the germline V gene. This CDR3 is CASITGDQPQHF. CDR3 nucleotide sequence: TGTGCCAGCATTACAGGGGATCAGCCCCAGCATTTT.

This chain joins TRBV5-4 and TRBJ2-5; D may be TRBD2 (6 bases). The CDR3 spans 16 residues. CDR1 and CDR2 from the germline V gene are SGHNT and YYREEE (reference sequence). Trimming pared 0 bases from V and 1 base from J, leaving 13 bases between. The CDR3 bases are TGTGCCAGCAGCTTGGCTCATGCGGGGCCCCAAGAGACCCAGTACTTC. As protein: CASSLAHAGPQETQYF.

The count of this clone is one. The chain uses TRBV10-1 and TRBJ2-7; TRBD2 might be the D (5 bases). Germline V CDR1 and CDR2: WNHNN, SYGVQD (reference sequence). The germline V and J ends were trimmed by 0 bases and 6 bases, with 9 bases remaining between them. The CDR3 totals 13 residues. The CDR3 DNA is TGCGCCAGCAGTGAGTCCCCGGGAACCGAGCAGTACTTC. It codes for CASSESPGTEQYF.

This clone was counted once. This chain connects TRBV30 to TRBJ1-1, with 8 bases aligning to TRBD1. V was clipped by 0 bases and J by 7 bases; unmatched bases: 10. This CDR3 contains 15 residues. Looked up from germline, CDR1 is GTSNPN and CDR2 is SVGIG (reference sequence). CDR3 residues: CAWSVSRTGSSEAFF. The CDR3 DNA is TGTGCCTGGAGTGTCTCCAGGACAGGGAGTAGTGAAGCTTTCTTT. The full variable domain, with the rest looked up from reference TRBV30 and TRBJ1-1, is SQTIHQWPATLVQPVGSPLSLECTVEGTSNPNLYWYRQAAGRGLQLLFYSVGIGQISSEVPQNLSASRPQDRQFILSSKKLLLSDSGFYLCAWSVSRTGSSEAFFGQGTRLTVV.

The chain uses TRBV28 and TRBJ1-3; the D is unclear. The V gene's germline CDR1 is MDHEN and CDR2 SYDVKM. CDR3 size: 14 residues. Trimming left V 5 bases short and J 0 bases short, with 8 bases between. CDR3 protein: CASSSTSSGNTIYF. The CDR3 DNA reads TGTGCCAGCAGTAGTACTAGCTCTGGAAACACCATATATTTT. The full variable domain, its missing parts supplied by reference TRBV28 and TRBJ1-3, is DVKVTQSSRYLVKRTGEKVFLECVQDMDHENMFWYRQDPGLGLRLIYFSYDVKMKEKGDIPEGYSVSREKKERFSLILESASTNQTSMYLCASSSTSSGNTIYFGEGSWLTVV.

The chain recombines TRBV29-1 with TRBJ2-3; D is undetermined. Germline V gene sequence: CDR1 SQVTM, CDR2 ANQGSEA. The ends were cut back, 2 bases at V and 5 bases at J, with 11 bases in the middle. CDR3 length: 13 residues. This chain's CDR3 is CSVEPQQRDTQYF. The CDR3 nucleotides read TGCAGCGTTGAACCCCAACAAAGAGATACGCAGTATTTT.

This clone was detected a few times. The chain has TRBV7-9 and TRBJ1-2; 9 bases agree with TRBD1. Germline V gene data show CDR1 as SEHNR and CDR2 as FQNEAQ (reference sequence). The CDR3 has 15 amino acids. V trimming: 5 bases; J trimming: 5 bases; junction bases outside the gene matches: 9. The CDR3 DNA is TGTGCCAGCAGCCACAGGGACAGGGCTTGGTATGGCTACACCTTC. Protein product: CASSHRDRAWYGYTF.

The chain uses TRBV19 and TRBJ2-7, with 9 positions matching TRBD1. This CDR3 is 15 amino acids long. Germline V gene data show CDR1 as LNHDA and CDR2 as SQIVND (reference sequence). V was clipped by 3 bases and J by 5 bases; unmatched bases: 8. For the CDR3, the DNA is TGTGCCAGTAGTATCTTTGGGACAGGGTCTAACGAGCAGTACTTC. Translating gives CASSIFGTGSNEQYF.

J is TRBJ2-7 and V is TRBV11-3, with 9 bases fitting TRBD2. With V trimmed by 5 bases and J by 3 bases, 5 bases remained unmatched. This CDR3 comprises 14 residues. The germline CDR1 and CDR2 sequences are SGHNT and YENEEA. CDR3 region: CASSPETSGYEQYF. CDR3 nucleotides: TGTGCCAGCAGCCCCGAGACTAGCGGCTACGAGCAGTACTTC.

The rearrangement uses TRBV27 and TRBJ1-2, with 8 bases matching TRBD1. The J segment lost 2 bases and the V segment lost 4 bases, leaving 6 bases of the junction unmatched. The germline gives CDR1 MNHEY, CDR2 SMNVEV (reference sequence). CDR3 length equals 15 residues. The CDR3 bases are TGTGCCAGCAGTTCCCCCGGACAGGGCAACTATGGCTACACCTTC. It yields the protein CASSSPGQGNYGYTF.

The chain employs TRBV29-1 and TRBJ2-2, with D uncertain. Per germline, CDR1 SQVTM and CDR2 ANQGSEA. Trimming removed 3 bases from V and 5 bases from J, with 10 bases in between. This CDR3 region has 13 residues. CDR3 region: CSVEPAGTGELFF. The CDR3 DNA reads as TGCAGCGTTGAGCCCGCAGGAACCGGGGAGCTGTTTTTT.

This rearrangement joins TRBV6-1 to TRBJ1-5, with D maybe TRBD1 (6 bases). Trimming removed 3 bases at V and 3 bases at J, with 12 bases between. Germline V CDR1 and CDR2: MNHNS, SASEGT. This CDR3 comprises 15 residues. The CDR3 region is CASSDEDSSNQPQHF. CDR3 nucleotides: TGTGCCAGCAGTGACGAGGACAGCTCCAATCAGCCCCAGCATTTT.